This T cell receptor (beta chain) was captured by sequencing in a study of T cells in Graves' hyperthyroidism and ophthalmopathy. Study-level information: Peripheral blood was drawn at first diagnosis, prior to all treatment.

Amplification of TCR beta CDR3 regions used RNA as the template. HTBI primers were employed in a first-round RT-PCR of the TCR CDR3. TCRdb reprocessed the multiplex PCR reads via MiXCR and lists one record per CDR3 protein. The sample gives roughly 300,000 distinct CDR3 sequences, 15% to 20% of which show up once; about half is in the top ten. Germline-derived CDR1 and CDR2 are SGHRS and YFSETQ. The CDR3 runs 14 residues. J gave up 7 bases and V 6 bases, and 11 bases lay outside the gene matches. Source material: blood. This rearrangement joins TRBV5-1 to TRBJ2-3; 7 nucleotides match TRBD2. This TCR derives from a woman aged 45 to 65 with Graves' hyperthyroidism. CDR3 residues: CASNWSGDSYTQYF. The CDR3, as DNA: TGCGCCAGCAATTGGAGCGGGGATTCGTATACGCAGTATTTT.